One sample yielded the 8 T cell receptor beta chains listed below, sequenced in a study of CD8 T cells in Susac syndrome. Reverse transcription of roughly 0.5 to 1 ug RNA was carried out with random hexamers. TCRdb re-analysed the immunoSEQ multiplex PCR reads in MiXCR, keeping a single row per CDR3 protein. The sample lists about 180,000 distinct CDR3 sequences, around 95% occurring once. Sequenced material: CD4+ T cells from PBMCs. The receptor set was obtained from a human donor with Susac syndrome.

The V gene is TRBV20-1, the J gene TRBJ1-5, with TRBD1 matching over 9 bases. The CDR3 contains 16 residues. CDR1 and CDR2 (germline): DFQATT, SNEGSKA (reference sequence). The V segment lost 5 bases and the J segment 3 bases; nucleotides outside the gene matches: 11. As DNA, the CDR3 is TGCAGTGCTGAACGGACAGGGGATTGGAACAATCAGCCCCAGCATTTT. Amino acids: CSAERTGDWNNQPQHF.

This clonotype was counted between two and nine times. Here the CDR3 DNA reads TGCAGCGTTGTTGGTCGGGGGGGAAATGAGCAGTTCTTC. Translating it yields CSVVGRGGNEQFF. This chain uses TRBV29-1 with TRBJ2-1, with 8 nucleotides matching TRBD2. Trimming removed 4 bases from V and 7 bases from J; junction bases left unmatched: 6. CDR3 length: 13 residues. Germline V gene lookup returns CDR1 SQVTM and CDR2 ANQGSEA.

The chain has TRBV14 and TRBJ2-6, with no clear D. Trimming cost V 3 bases and J 0 bases, with 3 bases left between them. The CDR3 sequence is 14 residues long. CDR1 SGHDN and CDR2 FVKESK come from the germline V gene. CDR3 sequence (DNA): TGTGCCAGCAGCCACGGCTCTGGGGCCAACGTCCTGACTTTC. Protein product: CASSHGSGANVLTF.

V gene TRBV5-1 combines with J gene TRBJ2-5; tentative D call: TRBD1 (5 bases). This CDR3 has 15 residues. Germline CDR1 and CDR2: SGHRS and YFSETQ. The V gene lost 4 bases and the J gene lost 4 bases, with 17 bases spanning the gap. The CDR3 loop reads CASSPTHLRGETQYF. CDR3 sequence (DNA): TGCGCCAGCAGCCCAACCCACCTAAGGGGAGAGACCCAGTACTTC.

This clonotype was found once. The chain couples TRBV19 to TRBJ2-7; 9 positions match TRBD1. The trim removed 7 bases at V and 5 bases at J, leaving 9 bases unmatched. Germline CDR1 and CDR2: LNHDA and SQIVND (reference sequence). The CDR3 is 14 amino acids. The CDR3 sequence: CASTTTGGSNEQYF. In nucleotides, the CDR3 is TGTGCCAGTACCACTACAGGGGGCTCGAACGAGCAGTACTTC.

V gene TRBV5-6 combines with J gene TRBJ2-1, with TRBD1 as a possible D gene (6 bases). V lost 3 bases to trimming and J lost 9 bases, with 25 bases between them. CDR3 size: 17 residues. Germline CDR1 is SGHDT and CDR2 is YYEEEE. The CDR3 region is CASSSPPRLRGSSEQFF. CDR3 nucleotides: TGTGCCAGCAGCTCGCCCCCGCGCTTGAGGGGGAGCTCTGAGCAGTTCTTC.

The rearrangement uses TRBV20-1 and TRBJ2-2; maybe TRBD2 (5 bases). This CDR3 region has 14 residues. Per germline, CDR1 DFQATT and CDR2 SNEGSKA (reference sequence). V was shortened by 3 bases and J by 6 bases, with 14 bases between the two germline ends. The CDR3 reads CSARRGPDAGELFF. As DNA, the CDR3 is TGCAGTGCTAGGAGAGGGCCGGACGCCGGGGAGCTGTTTTTT.

The genes are TRBV2 and TRBJ2-1; 13 bases align to TRBD2. Trimming cost V 4 bases and J 10 bases; bases outside gene matches: 4. CDR1 and CDR2 (germline): SNHLY, FYNNEI. The CDR3 contains 14 residues. The chain's CDR3 is CASSATSGGSEQFF. DNA for the CDR3: TGTGCCAGCAGTGCGACTAGCGGGGGGAGCGAGCAGTTCTTC.